What follows are 13 T cell receptor beta chains derived from one specimen sequenced in a study of blood T cell repertoires in COVID-19. Assay used: immunoSEQ multiplex PCR; TCRdb lists only in-frame clones, some missing. Among a few hundred thousand clones listed, about 85% were seen once. The source material was peripheral blood. Receptor source: a human donor with COVID-19, enrolled during active disease. The donor label of this sample is uncertain.

The J gene is TRBJ1-1, the V gene TRBV14; the D gene is possibly TRBD1 (6 bases). The V and J ends lost 3 bases and 4 bases respectively, with 15 bases between them. The germline gives CDR1 SGHDN, CDR2 FVKESK. The CDR3 length is 15 residues. This chain's CDR3 is CASSQQQGSGTEAFF. In DNA form, the CDR3 reads TGTGCCAGCAGCCAGCAACAGGGAAGTGGCACTGAAGCTTTCTTT.

The V and J genes are TRBV2 and TRBJ1-2; TRBD1 is a possible D gene (6 bases). V dropped 8 bases and J dropped 8 bases, with 18 bases sitting between them. The length of the CDR3 is 13 residues. CDR1 and CDR2 from the germline V gene are SNHLY and FYNNEI. CDR3 bases: TGTGCCAGCCGTCCCAACAGGGCACTCGGCTACACCTTC. Translating gives CASRPNRALGYTF.

The rearrangement uses TRBV7-3 and TRBJ1-2; 8 positions match TRBD1. CDR3 length: 14 residues. With V trimmed by 4 bases and J by 5 bases, 6 bases remained unmatched. The germline V gene encodes CDR1 SGHTA and CDR2 FQGTGA. The CDR3 DNA follows: TGTGCCAGCAGCTCTGGGACAGGAGGTTATGGCTACACCTTC. Its translation is CASSSGTGGYGYTF.

The chain carries TRBV3-1 (or the pseudogene TRBV3-2) and TRBJ1-6; TRBD1 agrees at 11 bases. This CDR3 spans 18 amino acids. In germline, CDR1 is LGHDT, CDR2 YNNKEL (reference sequence). V gave up 3 bases and J gave up 3 bases; unmatched junction bases: 7. The DNA of the CDR3 is TGTGCCAGCAGCCACGCCGGACAGGGGGCATTCTATAATTCACCCCTCCACTTT. It encodes CASSHAGQGAFYNSPLHF.

The rearrangement links TRBV7-9 to TRBJ2-7; 11 positions agree with TRBD1. The CDR3 is 14 amino acids. CDR1 is SEHNR, CDR2 FQNEAQ, per germline (reference sequence). J gave up 5 bases and V 8 bases, and 8 bases lay outside the gene matches. The CDR3 reads CASVPGQGVHEQYF. CDR3 nucleotide sequence: TGTGCCAGCGTACCGGGACAGGGGGTCCACGAGCAGTACTTC.

The rearrangement uses TRBV5-1 and TRBJ1-2; TRBD1 aligns across 7 bases. Trimming took 8 bases from V and 3 from J; bases not matched to a gene: 7. Germline V gene data show CDR1 as SGHRS and CDR2 as YFSETQ. This CDR3 region has 13 residues. The CDR3 DNA sequence: TGCGCCAGTCGGGACAGACAAGACTATGGCTACACCTTC. This codes for CASRDRQDYGYTF.

V gene TRBV29-1 combines with J gene TRBJ1-1, with D unclear. Germline V lookup: CDR1 SQVTM, CDR2 ANQGSEA. Trimming left V 4 bases short and J 1 base short, with 16 bases between. This CDR3 is 15 amino acids long. The CDR3 DNA reads TGCAGCGTTGTAGGACTCCGAGGAGCGAACACTGAAGCTTTCTTT. This codes for CSVVGLRGANTEAFF.

This chain uses TRBV5-1 with TRBJ1-5; tentative D call: TRBD1 (5 bases). Germline V gives CDR1 SGHRS, CDR2 YFSETQ. The length of the CDR3 is 14 residues. V lost 0 bases and J lost 6, with 10 bases in between. The CDR3 region is CASSLAQGAQPQHF. The CDR3 DNA reads as TGCGCCAGCAGCTTGGCCCAGGGTGCTCAGCCCCAGCATTTT. Variable domain in full (rest from reference TRBV5-1 and TRBJ1-5): KAGVTQTPRYLIKTRGQQVTLSCSPISGHRSVSWYQQTPGQGLQFLFEYFSETQRNKGNFPGRFSGRQFSNSRSEMNVSTLELGDSALYLCASSLAQGAQPQHFGDGTRLSIL.

This chain connects TRBV28 to TRBJ1-2; no firm D call. The V gene's germline CDR1 is MDHEN and CDR2 SYDVKM. Trimming took 6 bases from V and 2 from J, leaving 10 bases between them. This CDR3 comprises 13 residues. CDR3 sequence (DNA): TGTGCCAGCAGCGCGGGAAGAAACTATGGCTACACCTTC. Encoded protein: CASSAGRNYGYTF.

V gene TRBV15 combines with J gene TRBJ2-1; 7 positions match TRBD2. Germline V lookup: CDR1 LNHNV, CDR2 YYDKDF (reference sequence). The CDR3 covers 13 residues. V lost 11 bases and J lost 4; bases outside the gene matches: 8. CDR3 bases: TGTGCCGCTGCTAGCGGCAGATACAATGAGCAGTTCTTC. As protein: CAAASGRYNEQFF. Based on the CDR3 plus reference TRBV15 and TRBJ2-1, the full variable domain is DAMVIQNPRYQVTQFGKPVTLSCSQTLNHNVMYWYQQKSSQAPKLLFHYYDKDFNNEADTPDNFQSRRPNTSFCFLDIRSPGLGDTAMYLCAAASGRYNEQFFGPGTRLTVL.

The rearrangement joins TRBV7-2 to TRBJ2-4; 8 positions agree with TRBD2. This CDR3 has 13 residues. The germline gives CDR1 SGHTA, CDR2 FQGNSA. V lost 3 bases to trimming and J lost 6 bases; unmatched junction nucleotides: 1. The CDR3 bases are TGTGCCAGCAGCTTTGCGGGAGGAAACATTCAGTACTTC. Translated: CASSFAGGNIQYF.

Details on this clone: Germline and junction disagree at one end, which may indicate a read error. The J gene is TRBJ2-7, the V gene TRBV7-7, with a weak D call TRBD2 (6 bases). CDR1 and CDR2 (germline): SSHAT, FNYEAQ (reference sequence). There are 15 residues in the CDR3. The CDR3 protein is CASSQGAGRSYEQYF. CDR3 bases: TGTGCTAGCAGCCAAGGAGCAGGGAGGTCTTACGAGCAGTACTTC. The full variable domain, its missing parts supplied by reference TRBV7-7 and TRBJ2-7, is GAGVSQSPRYKVTKRGQDVTLRCDPISSHATLYWYQQALGQGPEFLTYFNYEAQPDKSGLPSDRFSAERPEGSISTLTIQRTEQRDSAMYRCASSQGAGRSYEQYFGPGTRLTVT.

The gene calls are TRBV5-1 and TRBJ1-1; 8 positions agree with TRBD1. In germline, CDR1 is SGHRS, CDR2 YFSETQ. The CDR3 has 15 residues. V trimming: 1 base; J trimming: 1 base; junction bases outside the gene matches: 3. The CDR3 here is CASSLFGTGNTEAFF. The CDR3, as DNA: TGCGCCAGCAGCTTGTTCGGGACAGGGAACACTGAAGCTTTCTTT.